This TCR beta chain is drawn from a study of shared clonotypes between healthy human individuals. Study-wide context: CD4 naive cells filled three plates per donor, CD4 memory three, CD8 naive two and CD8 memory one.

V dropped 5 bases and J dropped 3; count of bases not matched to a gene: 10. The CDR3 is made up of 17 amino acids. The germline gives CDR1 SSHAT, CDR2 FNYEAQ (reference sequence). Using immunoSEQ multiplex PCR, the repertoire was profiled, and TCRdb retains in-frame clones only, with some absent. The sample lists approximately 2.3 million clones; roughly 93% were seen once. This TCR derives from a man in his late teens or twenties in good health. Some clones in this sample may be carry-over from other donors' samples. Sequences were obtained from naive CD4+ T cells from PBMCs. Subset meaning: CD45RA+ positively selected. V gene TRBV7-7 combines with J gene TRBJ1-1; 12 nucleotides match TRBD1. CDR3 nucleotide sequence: TGTGCCAGCAGCGCCTGGGACAGGGGGCTCGGAGACACTGAAGCTTTCTTT. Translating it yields CASSAWDRGLGDTEAFF.